These 6 T cell receptor beta chains were all obtained from the same sample, sequenced in a study of blood T cell repertoires in COVID-19. Generated by immunoSEQ multiplex PCR, the TCRdb table keeps only in-frame clones and is missing some. This sample yields around 140,000 clones, of which approximately 88% are seen a single time; 1.8% belongs to the top ten. The specimen sequenced was peripheral blood. Receptors originate from a man aged 65 to 85 with acute or convalescent COVID-19.

The chain employs TRBV29-1 and TRBJ2-1; 10 bases line up with TRBD2. The CDR3 is made up of 13 amino acids. V gave up 6 bases and J gave up 5 bases; unmatched junction bases: 4. Germline loops: CDR1 SQVTM, CDR2 ANQGSEA. The CDR3 coding sequence is TGCAGCGTGTGGACTAGCGGAAACAATGAGCAGTTCTTC. It is translated as CSVWTSGNNEQFF.

The V gene is TRBV18, the J gene TRBJ1-1; a possible D gene is TRBD1 (6 bases). This CDR3 contains 15 residues. Trimming took off 3 bases at V and 3 bases at J, with 14 bases between the two ends. The germline V gene has CDR1 KGHSH and CDR2 LQKENI. The CDR3 DNA sequence: TGTGCCAGCTCACCTTCGGGGGGCTTAGACACTGAAGCTTTCTTT. Its protein product is CASSPSGGLDTEAFF.

The V call is TRBV9, the J call TRBJ2-2; 8 nucleotides align to TRBD1. The CDR3 is made up of 16 amino acids. Trimming removed 2 bases from V and 6 bases from J; junction bases left unmatched: 9. Germline CDR1 SGDLS, CDR2 YYNGEE. Here the CDR3 reads CASSVLGQGSPGELFF. The CDR3 DNA sequence: TGTGCCAGCAGCGTCCTCGGACAGGGATCCCCCGGGGAGCTGTTTTTT.

This clone was detected once. This chain links TRBV27 with TRBJ2-7, with 7 bases lining up with TRBD1. The CDR3 consists of 15 residues. Germline V gene lookup returns CDR1 MNHEY and CDR2 SMNVEV (reference sequence). J gave up 6 bases and V 1 base, and 9 bases lay outside the gene matches. The chain's CDR3 is CASSLLISTGLEQYF. DNA for the CDR3: TGTGCCAGCAGTTTATTGATATCGACAGGGCTCGAGCAGTACTTC.

The chain joins TRBV9 to TRBJ1-2, with 9 bases aligning to TRBD1. The trim removed 3 bases at V and 7 bases at J, leaving 10 bases unmatched. The CDR3 is 15 amino acids. From germline, CDR1 is SGDLS and CDR2 YYNGEE. The CDR3 spells CASSASGQGSRGYTF. CDR3 DNA sequence: TGTGCCAGCAGCGCCTCGGGACAGGGCAGTCGTGGCTACACCTTC.

The chain employs TRBV5-6 and TRBJ1-1; no reliable D call. V lost 3 bases to trimming and J lost 4 bases, with 16 bases between them. CDR3 length equals 15 residues. The germline V gene encodes CDR1 SGHDT and CDR2 YYEEEE. The CDR3 DNA reads as TGTGCCAGCAGCTCCTACAGATATTTGAGCACTGAAGCTTTCTTT. Translating it yields CASSSYRYLSTEAFF.